The clone carrying this T cell receptor (beta chain) was counted once. What it recognizes is unknown. Roughly 10 milliliters of peripheral blood were drawn from each donor into EDTA-treated tubes. Each sample had at least 6 million PBMCs isolated. The data originate from a study of blood T cells in healthy people across ages. General study results and limits: Among T cells, TCR beta diversity per million cells dropped roughly linearly as age rose.

The CDR3 extends over 15 amino acids. Trimming cost V 3 bases and J 3 bases, with 15 bases left between them. Looked up from germline, CDR1 is MNHNS and CDR2 is SASEGT. The authors ran a second PCR of roughly 6 to 11 cycles using a sample-barcoded 5' primer and a J-beta primer mix. Each cDNA molecule was tagged by a template-switch adaptor with 12 random nucleotides. Using its own MiXCR run on the 5' RACE reads, TCRdb lists one record per CDR3 protein. This sample has roughly 1.6 million distinct CDR3 sequences, with about 35% found just once. Sequenced sample: blood. The chain has TRBV6-1 and TRBJ2-7, with D perhaps TRBD2 (6 bases). The clonotype comes from a woman aged 30 to 39 in good health. This CDR3 is CASSEIGPAGYEQYF. The CDR3, as DNA: TGTGCCAGCAGTGAGATAGGACCAGCGGGCTACGAGCAGTACTTC.